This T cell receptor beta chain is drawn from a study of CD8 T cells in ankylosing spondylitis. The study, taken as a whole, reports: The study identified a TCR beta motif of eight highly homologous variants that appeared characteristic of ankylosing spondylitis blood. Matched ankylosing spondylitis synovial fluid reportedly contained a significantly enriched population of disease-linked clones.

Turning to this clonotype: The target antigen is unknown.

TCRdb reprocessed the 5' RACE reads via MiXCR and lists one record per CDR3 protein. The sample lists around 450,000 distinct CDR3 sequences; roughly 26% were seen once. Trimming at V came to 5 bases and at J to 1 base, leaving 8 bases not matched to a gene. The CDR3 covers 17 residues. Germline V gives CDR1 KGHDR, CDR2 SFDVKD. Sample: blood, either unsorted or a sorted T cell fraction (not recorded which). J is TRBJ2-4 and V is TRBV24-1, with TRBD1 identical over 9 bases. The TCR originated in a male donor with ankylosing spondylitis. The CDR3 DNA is TGTGCCACCAGTGTCGGGGGGACAGGGTTGGCCAAAAACATTCAGTACTTC. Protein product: CATSVGGTGLAKNIQYF.